This TCR beta chain is from a study of blood T cell repertoires in COVID-19. Study details: Samples came from the United States, Italy and Spain, spanning acute and convalescent COVID-19. From T cells, B-cell-depleted T cells, or PBMCs came the material, which was cDNA or gDNA.

Trimming removed 3 bases at V and 4 bases at J, with 15 bases between. The CDR3 is made up of 16 amino acids. CDR1 is MDHEN, CDR2 SYDVKM, per germline. Only one count was recorded for this clone. Generated by immunoSEQ multiplex PCR, the TCRdb table keeps only in-frame clones and is missing some. The sample gives about 240,000 clones, 81% of which show up once; roughly 8% is in the top ten. The rearrangement joins TRBV28 to TRBJ2-2; the D gene is possibly TRBD1 (6 bases). The origin of this receptor is a woman of 80 years or more with COVID-19, enrolled during active disease. The sequencing sample was made of peripheral blood. CDR3 protein: CASSFTGPLSTGELFF. The CDR3 nucleotides read TGTGCCAGCAGTTTCACAGGGCCACTCAGCACCGGGGAGCTGTTTTTT.